The 5 T cell receptor beta chains given below trace back to one sample, sequenced in a study of T cells in Graves' hyperthyroidism and ophthalmopathy. There were TCR beta CDR3 regions amplified from RNA transcripts. First-round RT-PCR with HTBI primers amplified the TCR CDR3 region. TCRdb ran MiXCR on the multiplex PCR reads and lists one entry per CDR3 protein. The repertoire holds about 760,000 distinct CDR3 sequences, with 30% to 40% as singletons. Sequencing used blood. These receptors were taken from a woman in her forties with Graves' hyperthyroidism.

This clonotype has at least ten counts. The chain is built from TRBV19 and TRBJ2-2; unclear D gene. Germline CDR1 LNHDA, CDR2 SQIVND (reference sequence). The CDR3 is made up of 13 amino acids. Trimming took 6 bases from V and 4 from J, leaving 9 bases between them. The chain's CDR3 is CASRKGGTGELFF. The DNA for the CDR3 is TGTGCCAGTAGAAAGGGTGGCACCGGGGAGCTGTTTTTT.

As concerns this clonotype: An end of the junction differs from the germline gene, which may be a read error. This chain joins TRBV7-2 and TRBJ1-2, with D unclear. This CDR3 comprises 16 residues. Germline V gene lookup returns CDR1 SGHTA and CDR2 FQGNSA. The CDR3 DNA is TGCGCCAGCAGCCAACGGCCCCTTGGTTCTAACTATGGCTACACCTTC. Translation: CASSQRPLGSNYGYTF.

As for this clonotype: This clone may be a read error of a much larger clone one base away. The chain links TRBV7-9 to TRBJ1-5, with 10 bases aligning to TRBD1. CDR3 length equals 19 residues. Germline values: CDR1 SEHNR, CDR2 FQNEAQ (reference sequence). In DNA form, the CDR3 reads TGTGCCAGCAGCCCGTCCCCGGGACAGGGGATCGCGAGCAGTCAGCCCCAGCATTTT. Translation: CASSPSPGQGIASSQPQHF. The variable domain in full, with the rest retrieved from reference TRBV7-9 and TRBJ1-5, is DTGVSQNPRHKITKRGQNVTFRCDPISEHNRLYWYRQTLGQGPEFLTYFQNEAQLEKSRLLSDRFSAERPKGSFSTLEIQRTEQGDSAMYLCASSPSPGQGIASSQPQHFGDGTRLSIL.

The chain joins TRBV12-3 or TRBV12-4 to TRBJ2-7; possible D gene TRBD2, 7 bases. V was pared by 4 bases and J by 5 bases, with 15 bases between. The CDR3 is 14 amino acids. The CDR3 here is CASSYGGGHNEQYF. Here the CDR3 DNA reads TGTGCCAGCAGTTATGGGGGGGGACATAACGAGCAGTACTTC.

There are many counts of this clonotype. CDR3 DNA: TGTGCCAGCTATCAAGGAAGGGGCTACGAGCAGTACTTC. It codes for CASYQGRGYEQYF. The rearrangement joins TRBV6-5 to TRBJ2-7; weak D call: TRBD1 (5 bases). This CDR3 is built from 13 residues. The germline V and J ends were trimmed by 8 bases and 3 bases, with 14 bases remaining between them. Looked up from germline, CDR1 is MNHEY and CDR2 is SVGAGI.